The subject of this entry is one T cell receptor (beta chain). What it binds is unknown. These data originate in a study of cytomegalovirus exposure and HLA in healthy donors. Study details: A previous analysis identified about 110 million unique TCR beta sequences derived from roughly 180 million T cells. Early released data had about 80 million unique TCRs, all coming from HLA-typed donors. Points from the study as a whole: Presence/absence results assume similar sequencing depth per donor, which may not hold.

With 60 Vbeta and 13 Jbeta primers, the PCR was carried out. Original handling: It was a later analysis that counted 83 million or so unique TCR beta chains, of which 9 million to 13 million were shared. TCRdb keeps only in-frame clones here, not all; method: immunoSEQ multiplex PCR. V and J calls and clone size are copied from that table; D and trimming were computed from the DNA. Here the sample table reports 110,000 to 150,000 clones. Germline CDR1 reads GTSNPN; CDR2 reads SVGIG (reference sequence). The CDR3 runs to 15 residues. The junction had 8 bases not matched to a gene; V was cut back by 0 bases and J by 8 bases.

Sequencing input: PBMCs. The receptor comes from a woman in her late teens or twenties in good health and CMV-seronegative. The chain combines TRBV30 with TRBJ2-1; 9 bases match TRBD2. The CDR3 region is CAWSVRLAATDEQFF. CDR3 coding DNA: TGTGCCTGGAGTGTCCGACTAGCGGCCACCGATGAGCAGTTCTTC.